A single sample gave rise to the 2 T cell receptor beta chains below, sequenced in a study of blood T cell repertoires in COVID-19. TCRdb's copy holds only in-frame clones and misses some; the assay was immunoSEQ multiplex PCR. This sample has about 180,000 clones, with 87% found just once. The sample was PBMCs or T cells enriched from blood (not recorded which). These receptors came from a human donor with acute COVID-19. The donor label of this sample is uncertain.

The chain links TRBV11-3 to TRBJ2-4; 11 bases agree with TRBD1. The CDR3 runs to 14 residues. Germline V gives CDR1 SGHNT, CDR2 YENEEA. The V segment lost 4 bases and the J segment 5 bases; nucleotides outside the gene matches: 1. The CDR3 loop is CASSSGQGENIQYF. CDR3 coding DNA: TGTGCCAGCAGCTCGGGACAGGGGGAAAACATTCAGTACTTC.

The rearrangement links TRBV6-1 to TRBJ2-6, with D possibly being TRBD1 (5 bases). V gave up 3 bases and J gave up 0 bases, with 9 bases separating them. The CDR3 has 16 residues. The V gene's germline CDR1 is MNHNS and CDR2 SASEGT. The CDR3: CASSESGLSGANVLTF. The CDR3 DNA follows: TGTGCCAGCAGTGAGTCAGGGCTCTCTGGGGCCAACGTCCTGACTTTC.